This T cell receptor (beta chain) was retrieved from a study of T cell repertoires in cytomegalovirus infection. Study-wide results and limits: Clonotypes of TCR beta that were HLA-C-restricted and CMV-specific dominated the ex vivo response.

CDR3 size: 13 residues. The J segment lost 8 bases and the V segment lost 3 bases, leaving 5 bases of the junction unmatched. Germline CDR1 reads KGHSH; CDR2 reads LQKENI. MiXCR, run by TCRdb on the reads, gives a single entry per CDR3 protein. The repertoire includes just over 150,000 distinct CDR3 sequences, 23% of them detected once, and roughly 9.7% sits in the top ten. Details on this clonotype: Antigen: not known.

V usage is TRBV18 and J usage is TRBJ1-1; 8 bases line up with TRBD1. This sequence was found in a human donor in good health (CMV status not recorded). Some clones in this sample may be carry-over from other donors' samples. The sequenced material came from PBMCs. Here the CDR3 reads CASSPNRDREAFF. The CDR3 DNA sequence: TGTGCCAGCTCACCTAACCGGGACAGGGAAGCTTTCTTT.